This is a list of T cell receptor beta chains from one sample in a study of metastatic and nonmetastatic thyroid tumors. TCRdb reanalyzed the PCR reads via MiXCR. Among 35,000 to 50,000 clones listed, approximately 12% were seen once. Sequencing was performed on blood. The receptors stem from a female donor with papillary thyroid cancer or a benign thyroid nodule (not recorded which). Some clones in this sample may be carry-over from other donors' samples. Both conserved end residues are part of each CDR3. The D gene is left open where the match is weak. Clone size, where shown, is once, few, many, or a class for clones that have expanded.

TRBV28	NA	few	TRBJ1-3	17	TGTGCCAGCAGTTCCGCTCTGGGGTTTCTCTCTGGAAACACCATATACTTT	CASSSALGFLSGNTIYF
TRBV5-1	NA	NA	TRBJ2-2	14	TGCGCCAGCAGCTTGGATGCTACCAGAGGGGGGCTGTTTTTT	CASSLDATRGGLFF
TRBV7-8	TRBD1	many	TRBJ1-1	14	TGTGCCAGCAGCCCAGGGGGGGTGAACACTGAAGCTTTCTTT	CASSPGGVNTEAFF
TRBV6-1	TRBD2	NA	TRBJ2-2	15	TGTGCCAGCAGTGGACTAGCAGACCGGAACGGGGAGCTGTTTTTT	CASSGLADRNGELFF
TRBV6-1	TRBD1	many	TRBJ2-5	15	TGTGCCAGCAGTTTTAACAGGGGGGACCAAGAGACCCAGTACTTC	CASSFNRGDQETQYF
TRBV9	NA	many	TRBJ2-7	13	TGTGCCAGCAGCGCATTTTGGGGTGACGAGCAGTACTTC	CASSAFWGDEQYF
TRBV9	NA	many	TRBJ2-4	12	TGTGCCAGCAGCGTTAAGGGGGGAAGTCAGTACTTC	CASSVKGGSQYF
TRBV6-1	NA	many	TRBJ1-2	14	TGTGCCAGCGGAACAAAACAGGGAGACGATGGCTACACCTTC	CASGTKQGDDGYTF
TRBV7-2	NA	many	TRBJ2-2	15	TGTGCCAGCAGTCTACGGTCGACTAGTAACGGGGAGCTGTTTTTT	CASSLRSTSNGELFF
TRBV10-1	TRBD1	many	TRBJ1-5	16	TGCGCCGACAGGGCGGGGGGGCGAGAGGGCAATCAGCCCCAGCATTTT	CADRAGGREGNQPQHF
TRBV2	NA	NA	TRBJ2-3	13	TGTGCCAGAAGGGGCGGGTTCACAGATACGCAGTATTTT	CARRGGFTDTQYF
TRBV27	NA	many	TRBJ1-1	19	TGTGCCAGCAGTTTATGGGTGTGGGGGGACTCTCAGGAGAACACTGAAGCTTTCTTT	CASSLWVWGDSQENTEAFF
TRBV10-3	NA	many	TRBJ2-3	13	TGTGCCATCAGCTTACTGAACACAGATACGCAGTATTTT	CAISLLNTDTQYF
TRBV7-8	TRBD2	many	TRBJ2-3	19	TGTGCCAGCAGCTTTACCGGGACTAGCGGGAGGTCTGGGACGGATACGCAGTATTTT	CASSFTGTSGRSGTDTQYF
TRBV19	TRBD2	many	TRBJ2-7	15	TGTGCCAGTAGTGCAGGACTAGCGCACACCTACGAGCAGTACTTC	CASSAGLAHTYEQYF
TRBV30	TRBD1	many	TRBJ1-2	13	TGTGCCTGGAGGCCAGGGGGCTACTATGGCTACACCTTC	CAWRPGGYYGYTF
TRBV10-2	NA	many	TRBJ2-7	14	TGCGCCAGCAGATCCGGCCAAAGCTCCTACGAGCAGTACTTC	CASRSGQSSYEQYF
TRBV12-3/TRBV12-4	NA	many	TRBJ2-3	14	TGTGCCAGCAGCCCTAGGACAGGCACAGATACGCAGTATTTT	CASSPRTGTDTQYF
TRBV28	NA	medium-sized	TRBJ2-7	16	TGTGCCAGCAGTACCTCCGGGGCCCACCGCGCCTACGAGCAGTACTTC	CASSTSGAHRAYEQYF
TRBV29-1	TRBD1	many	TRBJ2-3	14	TGCAGCGTCTCCCCGGGACAGATATTAGATACGCAGTATTTT	CSVSPGQILDTQYF
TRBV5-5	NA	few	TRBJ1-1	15	TGTGCCAGCACGGATTTAGGGAGAACGAACACTGAAGCTTTCTTT	CASTDLGRTNTEAFF
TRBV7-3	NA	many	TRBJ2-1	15	TGTGCCAGCAGCTTAAAGTTTGGCAGCTACAATGAGCAGTTCTTC	CASSLKFGSYNEQFF
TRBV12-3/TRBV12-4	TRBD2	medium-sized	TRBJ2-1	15	TGTGCCAGCAGTTTATATACTAGCGGGAGTCATGAGCAGTTCTTC	CASSLYTSGSHEQFF
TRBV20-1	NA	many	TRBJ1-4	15	TGCAGTGCTAGAGATCAAAGGGGGACCAGGGAAAAACTGTTTTTT	CSARDQRGTREKLFF
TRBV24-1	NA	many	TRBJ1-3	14	TGTGCCACCAGTGATTTGAACAGTGGAAACACCATATATTTT	CATSDLNSGNTIYF
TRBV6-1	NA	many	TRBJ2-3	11	TGTGCCAGCAGTTTGGCGGATACGCAGTATTTT	CASSLADTQYF
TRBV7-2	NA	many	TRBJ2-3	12	TGTGCCAGCAGCCCAAACACAGATACGCAGTATTTT	CASSPNTDTQYF
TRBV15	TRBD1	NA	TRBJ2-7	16	TGTGCCACCAGCAGAGATAAGGACAGGGTGGGATTGGCGCAGTACTTC	CATSRDKDRVGLAQYF
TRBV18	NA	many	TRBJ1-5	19	TGTGCCAGCTCACCACCCGGCAGCTATCGTCCGGGAAGCAATCAGCCCCAGCATTTT	CASSPPGSYRPGSNQPQHF